This T cell receptor (beta chain) was sequenced in a study of tumor-infiltrating lymphocytes in primary liver carcinoma. This clonotype has just a few counts. The CDR3 runs to 16 residues. CDR1 is SGHNT and CDR2 is YYREEE in the germline V gene (reference sequence). V shed 6 bases, J shed 5 bases, and the junction held 15 bases outside the gene matches. TCR beta cDNA was reverse-transcribed from 450 to 500 ng of total RNA. The reaction used a constant-region primer and ProtoScript II reverse transcriptase. Library construction for TCR beta comprised three nested multiplex PCR rounds performed with slightly modified ARM-PCR. PCR rounds one and two used TRBV1-TRBV30 forward primers with a C-beta reverse primer for approximately 10 cycles each. TCRdb analysed the multiplex PCR reads with MiXCR anew, one entry per CDR3 protein. Of fewer than 400,000 distinct CDR3 sequences in the sample, about 60% were seen once.

The researchers obtained blood RNA from unsorted whole blood and also extracted germline DNA. The receptor comes from a man in his forties or fifties with primary liver carcinoma and hepatitis B virus infection. The V call is TRBV5-4, the J call TRBJ1-1, with 8 bases aligning to TRBD1. The material sequenced was peripheral blood. The CDR3 bases are TGTGCCAGCAACTTTGGACACAGGGGGGGTGGAACTGAAGCTTTCTTT. Protein product: CASNFGHRGGGTEAFF.